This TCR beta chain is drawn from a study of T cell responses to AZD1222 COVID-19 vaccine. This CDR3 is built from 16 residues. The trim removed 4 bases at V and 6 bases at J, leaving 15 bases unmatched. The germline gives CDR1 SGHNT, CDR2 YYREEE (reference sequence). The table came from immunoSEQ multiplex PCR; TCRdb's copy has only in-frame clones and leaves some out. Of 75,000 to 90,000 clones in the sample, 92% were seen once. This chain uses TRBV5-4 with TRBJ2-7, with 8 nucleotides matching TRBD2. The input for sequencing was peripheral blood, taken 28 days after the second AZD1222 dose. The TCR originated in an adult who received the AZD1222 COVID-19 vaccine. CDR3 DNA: TGTGCCAGCAGCCGGGCGGCGGGAGGTAGGTGGTCCGAGCAGTACTTC. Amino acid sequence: CASSRAAGGRWSEQYF.